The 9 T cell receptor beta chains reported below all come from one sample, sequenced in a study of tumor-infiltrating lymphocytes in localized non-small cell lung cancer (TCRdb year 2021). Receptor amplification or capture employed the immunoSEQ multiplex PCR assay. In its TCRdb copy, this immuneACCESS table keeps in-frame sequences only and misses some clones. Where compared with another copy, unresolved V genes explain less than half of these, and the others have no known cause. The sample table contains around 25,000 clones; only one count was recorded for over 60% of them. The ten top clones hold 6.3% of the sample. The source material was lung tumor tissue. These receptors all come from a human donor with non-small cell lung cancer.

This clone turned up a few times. CDR3 bases: TGTGCCAGCAGCGGATTGACGGACAGGGAGTACTTC. It yields the protein CASSGLTDREYF. This sequence joins TRBV5-6 and TRBJ2-7; TRBD1 matches at 8 bases. The trim removed 4 bases at V and 11 bases at J, leaving 8 bases unmatched. This CDR3 is built from 12 residues. Germline assignment: CDR1 SGHDT and CDR2 YYEEEE.

CDR3 amino acids: CASSAGTPSYEQYF. In DNA form, the CDR3 reads TGTGCCAGCAGCGCCGGGACACCTTCCTACGAGCAGTACTTC. The chain combines TRBV11-2 with TRBJ2-7; the D gene is possibly TRBD1 (6 bases). V lost 5 bases to trimming and J lost 1 base, with 12 bases between them. Per the germline V gene, CDR1 is SGHAT and CDR2 is FQNNGV. The CDR3 is 14 amino acids.

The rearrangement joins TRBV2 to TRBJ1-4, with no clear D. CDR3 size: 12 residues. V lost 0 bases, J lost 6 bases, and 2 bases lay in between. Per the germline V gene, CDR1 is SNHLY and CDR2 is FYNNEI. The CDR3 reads CASSEAYEKLFF. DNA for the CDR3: TGTGCCAGCAGTGAAGCTTATGAAAAACTGTTTTTT.

CDR3 nucleotide sequence: TGCGCCAGCAGCCAACAGGGGGGGAACACTGAAGCTTTCTTT. Its protein is CASSQQGGNTEAFF. J is TRBJ1-1 and V is TRBV5-1; 8 nucleotides align to TRBD1. This CDR3 region has 14 residues. V was pared by 4 bases and J by 1 base, with 3 bases of the junction left unmatched. Germline loops: CDR1 SGHRS, CDR2 YFSETQ.

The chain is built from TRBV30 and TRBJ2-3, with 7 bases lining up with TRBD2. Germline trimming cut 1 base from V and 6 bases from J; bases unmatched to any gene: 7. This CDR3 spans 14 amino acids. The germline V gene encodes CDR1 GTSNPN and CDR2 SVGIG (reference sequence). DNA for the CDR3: TGTGCCTGGAGTGCAGGACTAGGTCCGGATACGCAGTATTTT. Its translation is CAWSAGLGPDTQYF.

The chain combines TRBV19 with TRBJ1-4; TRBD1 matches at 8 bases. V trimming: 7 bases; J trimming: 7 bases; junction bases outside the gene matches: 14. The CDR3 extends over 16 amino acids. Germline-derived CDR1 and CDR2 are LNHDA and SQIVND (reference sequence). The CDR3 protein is CASTLGQVLGAEKLFF. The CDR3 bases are TGTGCCAGTACCTTGGGACAGGTTCTTGGGGCTGAAAAACTGTTTTTT.

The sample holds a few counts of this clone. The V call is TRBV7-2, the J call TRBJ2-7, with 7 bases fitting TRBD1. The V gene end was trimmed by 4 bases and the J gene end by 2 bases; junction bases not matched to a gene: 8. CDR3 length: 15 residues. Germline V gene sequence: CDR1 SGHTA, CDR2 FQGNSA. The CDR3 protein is CASSSQLGTAYEQYF. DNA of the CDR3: TGTGCCAGCAGCTCCCAGCTCGGGACAGCCTACGAGCAGTACTTC.

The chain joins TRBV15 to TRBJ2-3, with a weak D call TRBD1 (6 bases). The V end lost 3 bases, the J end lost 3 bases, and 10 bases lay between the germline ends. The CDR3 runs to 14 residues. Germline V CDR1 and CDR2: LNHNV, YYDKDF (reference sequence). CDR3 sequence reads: CATSRVQGTDTQYF. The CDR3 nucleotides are TGTGCCACCAGCAGGGTACAGGGAACAGATACGCAGTATTTT.

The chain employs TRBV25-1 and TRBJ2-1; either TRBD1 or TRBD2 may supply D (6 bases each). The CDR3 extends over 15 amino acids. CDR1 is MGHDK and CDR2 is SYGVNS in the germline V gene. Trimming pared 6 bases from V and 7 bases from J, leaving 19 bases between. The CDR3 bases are TGTGCCAGCAGGCCTCCACAAGGGGGGTGGAATGAGCAGTTCTTC. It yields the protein CASRPPQGGWNEQFF. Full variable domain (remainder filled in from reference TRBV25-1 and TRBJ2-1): EADIYQTPRYLVIGTGKKITLECSQTMGHDKMYWYQQDPGMELHLIHYSYGVNSTEKGDLSSESTVSRIRTEHFPLTLESARPSHTSQYLCASRPPQGGWNEQFFGPGTRLTVL.